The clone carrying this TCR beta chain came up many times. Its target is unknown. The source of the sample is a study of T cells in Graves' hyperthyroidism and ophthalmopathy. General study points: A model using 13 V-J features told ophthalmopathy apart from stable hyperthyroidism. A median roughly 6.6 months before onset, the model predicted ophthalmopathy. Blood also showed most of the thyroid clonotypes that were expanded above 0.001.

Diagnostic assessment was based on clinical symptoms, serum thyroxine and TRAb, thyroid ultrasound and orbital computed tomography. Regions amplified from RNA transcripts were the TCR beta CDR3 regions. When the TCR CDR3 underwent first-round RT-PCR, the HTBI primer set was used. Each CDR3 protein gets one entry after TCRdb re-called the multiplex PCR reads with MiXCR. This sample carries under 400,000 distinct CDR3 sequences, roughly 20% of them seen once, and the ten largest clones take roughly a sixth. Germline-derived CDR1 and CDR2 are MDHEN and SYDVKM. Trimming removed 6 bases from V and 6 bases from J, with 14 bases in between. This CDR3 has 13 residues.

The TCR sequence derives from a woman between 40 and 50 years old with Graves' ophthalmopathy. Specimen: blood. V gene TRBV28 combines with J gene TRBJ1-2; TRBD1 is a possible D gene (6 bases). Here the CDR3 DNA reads TGTGCCAGCAGGGTTGGGGGGGCGCATGGCTACACCTTC. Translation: CASRVGGAHGYTF.